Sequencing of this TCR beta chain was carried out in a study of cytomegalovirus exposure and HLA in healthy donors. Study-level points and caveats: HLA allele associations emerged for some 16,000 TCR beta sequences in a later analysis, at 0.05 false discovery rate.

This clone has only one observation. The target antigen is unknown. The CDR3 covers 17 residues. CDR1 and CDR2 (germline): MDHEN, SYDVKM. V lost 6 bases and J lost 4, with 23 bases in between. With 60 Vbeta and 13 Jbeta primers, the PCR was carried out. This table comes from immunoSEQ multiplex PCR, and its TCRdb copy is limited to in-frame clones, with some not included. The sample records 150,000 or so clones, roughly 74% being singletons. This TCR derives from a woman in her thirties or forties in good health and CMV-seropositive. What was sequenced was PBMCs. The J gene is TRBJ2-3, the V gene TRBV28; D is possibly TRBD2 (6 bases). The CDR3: CASSLRSASARADTQYF. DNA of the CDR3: TGTGCCAGCAGCTTGAGGTCGGCTAGCGCGAGGGCAGATACGCAGTATTTT.